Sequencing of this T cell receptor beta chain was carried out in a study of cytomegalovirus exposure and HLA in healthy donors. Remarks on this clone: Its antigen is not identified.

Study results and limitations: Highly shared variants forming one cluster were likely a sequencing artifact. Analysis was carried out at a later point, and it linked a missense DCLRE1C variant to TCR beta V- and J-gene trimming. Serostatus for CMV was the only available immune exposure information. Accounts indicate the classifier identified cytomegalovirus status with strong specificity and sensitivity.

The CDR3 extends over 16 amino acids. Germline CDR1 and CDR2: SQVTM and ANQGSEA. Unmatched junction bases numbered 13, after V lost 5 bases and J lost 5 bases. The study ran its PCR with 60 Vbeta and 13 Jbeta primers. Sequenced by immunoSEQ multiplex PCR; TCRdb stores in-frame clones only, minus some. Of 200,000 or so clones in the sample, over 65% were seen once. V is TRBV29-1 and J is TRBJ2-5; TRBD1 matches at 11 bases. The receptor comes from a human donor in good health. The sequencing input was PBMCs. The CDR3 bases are TGCAGCGTTTTTGGGGAGGGACAGGGGGGACGGGAGACCCAGTACTTC. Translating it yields CSVFGEGQGGRETQYF.